This T cell receptor (beta chain) was documented in a study of low-dose radiotherapy and immunotherapy resistance in tumors. Covering alpha and beta chains, TRAV- and TRBV-specific primers were used for the first-strand cDNA. TCRs underwent around 18 PCR cycles of amplification with a constant-region primer and V-primer adapter. Using its own MiXCR run on the reads, TCRdb lists one record per CDR3 protein. The table shows 54,000 or so distinct CDR3 sequences, with 20% to 25% occurring only once. In its sample, this clonotype was seen many times. The time point here: before trial treatment. The sequenced sample was PBMCs, obtained before treatment. This clonotype was sampled from a male donor with prostate cancer.

The CDR3 is CASSTTGGADTQYF. Here the CDR3 DNA reads TGCGCCAGCAGTACAACAGGGGGCGCGGATACGCAGTATTTT. The chain joins TRBV5-1 to TRBJ2-3; 9 bases align to TRBD1. With 5 bases clipped from V and 6 bases from J, the junction kept 7 bases outside the gene matches. This CDR3 is 14 amino acids long. Germline V gene data show CDR1 as SGHRS and CDR2 as YFSETQ.